A single sample is the source of the 9 T cell receptor beta chains below, sequenced in a study of Ad26.COV2.S vaccination and SARS-CoV-2 variants. Here immunoSEQ multiplex PCR was the method, and the copy in TCRdb shows in-frame clones only, minus some. The data contain approximately 300,000 clones, roughly 80% of them singletons. Treatment in this sample: around 19 received Ad26.COV2.S at low or high dose, single or two shots; about five received placebo; per-sample allocation not given. Samples were taken on day 63 after the first vaccine or placebo injection. Sequencing was performed on peripheral blood, taken in a trial of Ad26.COV2.S vaccine versus placebo. The origin of the receptors is a person between 18 and 65 years old who received the Ad26.COV2.S COVID-19 vaccine or a placebo.

In its sample, this clone was seen once. This chain connects TRBV29-1 to TRBJ1-2; tentatively, D is TRBD1 (6 bases). CDR1 SQVTM and CDR2 ANQGSEA come from the germline V gene. V was pared by 5 bases and J by 1 base, with 8 bases between. The CDR3 covers 12 residues. CDR3 protein: CSVLDSNYGYTF. The CDR3 nucleotides are TGCAGCGTTTTGGACAGTAACTATGGCTACACCTTC.

This rearrangement joins TRBV28 to TRBJ1-1, with a possible D match to TRBD1 (6 bases). The V and J ends lost 7 bases and 9 bases respectively, with 21 bases between them. The germline CDR1 and CDR2 sequences are MDHEN and SYDVKM. The CDR3 has 14 amino acids. CDR3 sequence reads: CASIIRGGDRKAFF. The CDR3 DNA sequence: TGTGCCAGCATAATAAGGGGGGGGGACCGAAAAGCTTTCTTT.

The rearrangement links TRBV10-1 to TRBJ2-1; the D is unclear. Deletions cut 3 bases from V and 2 bases from J, with 8 bases between. Germline assignment: CDR1 WNHNN and CDR2 SYGVQD (reference sequence). This CDR3 comprises 14 residues. The CDR3 sequence: CASSDVQAYNEQFF. The CDR3, as DNA: TGCGCCAGCAGTGACGTCCAAGCCTACAATGAGCAGTTCTTC.

The V gene is TRBV2, the J gene TRBJ1-2; no clear D. With 5 bases removed from V and 8 bases from J, the gap between germline ends came to 12 bases. The germline V gene has CDR1 SNHLY and CDR2 FYNNEI. The CDR3 has 12 residues. CDR3: CASSLNSGGYTF. CDR3 bases: TGTGCCAGCAGTCTCAATTCAGGAGGCTACACCTTC.

The rearrangement uses TRBV24-1 and TRBJ2-2; 8 bases line up with TRBD1. V was clipped by 6 bases and J by 3 bases; unmatched bases: 5. This CDR3 spans 15 amino acids. Germline V gives CDR1 KGHDR, CDR2 SFDVKD. Here the CDR3 DNA reads TGTGCCACCAGTATGGACAGGGAGGACACCGGGGAGCTGTTTTTT. This encodes CATSMDREDTGELFF.

This clone was found once. The rearrangement uses TRBV7-8 and TRBJ2-7, with D perhaps TRBD1 (5 bases). CDR1 and CDR2 (germline): SGHVS, FQNEAQ. V was shortened by 5 bases and J by 5 bases, with 16 bases between the two germline ends. The CDR3 runs 14 residues. The chain's CDR3 is CASSPRVDNHEQYF. The DNA of the CDR3 is TGTGCCAGCAGCCCCAGGGTAGACAATCACGAGCAGTACTTC.

The chain links TRBV9 to TRBJ2-7; either TRBD1 or TRBD2 may supply D (5 bases each). The CDR3 loop spans 14 amino acids. Germline-derived CDR1 and CDR2 are SGDLS and YYNGEE. The germline V and J ends were trimmed by 2 bases and 1 base, with 10 bases remaining between them. CDR3 residues: CASSVGDGSYEQYF. CDR3 DNA: TGTGCCAGCAGCGTGGGGGACGGTTCCTACGAGCAGTACTTC.

This chain links TRBV28 with TRBJ2-2; 8 bases map to TRBD1. Losses at the gene ends were 3 bases for V and 5 bases for J; bases not matched to a gene: 5. The CDR3 consists of 15 residues. Germline V CDR1 and CDR2: MDHEN, SYDVKM. Here the CDR3 reads CASSFVDRATGELFF. The CDR3 nucleotides are TGTGCCAGCAGTTTCGTGGACAGGGCAACCGGGGAGCTGTTTTTT.

The chain uses TRBV27 and TRBJ1-2; perhaps TRBD1 as D (5 bases). CDR1 and CDR2 from the germline V gene are MNHEY and SMNVEV (reference sequence). This CDR3 region has 13 residues. The ends were cut back, 4 bases at V and 7 bases at J, with 13 bases in the middle. The CDR3 is CASSSHPGGGYTF. The CDR3 coding sequence is TGTGCCAGCAGTTCCCACCCCGGGGGTGGCTACACCTTC.